Included here is one T cell receptor (beta chain) sequence, with context. No antigen is known for it. TCRdb's table, derived via immunoSEQ multiplex PCR, lists solely in-frame clones and lacks some. This table holds 1,500 to 2,000 clones, around three quarters found once. Germline V CDR1 and CDR2: MNHEY, SMNVEV (reference sequence). V dropped 5 bases and J dropped 4; count of bases not matched to a gene: 5. The CDR3 is 14 residues long. The data derive from a study of chemoradiotherapy in HPV16-positive cancers. Broader study findings: Only a couple of HPV16-positive patients supplied the functional HPV-specificity definition.

Samples were taken several times over chemoradiotherapy. The chain recombines TRBV27 with TRBJ2-1; 7 bases are shared with TRBD1. This TCR was sampled from a human donor with HPV-associated anogenital cancer. Sequenced material: tumor tissue, taken from a patient who underwent chemoradiotherapy. The CDR3 is CASSRDSMYNEQFF. CDR3 DNA sequence: TGTGCCAGCAGTCGGGACAGTATGTACAATGAGCAGTTCTTC.